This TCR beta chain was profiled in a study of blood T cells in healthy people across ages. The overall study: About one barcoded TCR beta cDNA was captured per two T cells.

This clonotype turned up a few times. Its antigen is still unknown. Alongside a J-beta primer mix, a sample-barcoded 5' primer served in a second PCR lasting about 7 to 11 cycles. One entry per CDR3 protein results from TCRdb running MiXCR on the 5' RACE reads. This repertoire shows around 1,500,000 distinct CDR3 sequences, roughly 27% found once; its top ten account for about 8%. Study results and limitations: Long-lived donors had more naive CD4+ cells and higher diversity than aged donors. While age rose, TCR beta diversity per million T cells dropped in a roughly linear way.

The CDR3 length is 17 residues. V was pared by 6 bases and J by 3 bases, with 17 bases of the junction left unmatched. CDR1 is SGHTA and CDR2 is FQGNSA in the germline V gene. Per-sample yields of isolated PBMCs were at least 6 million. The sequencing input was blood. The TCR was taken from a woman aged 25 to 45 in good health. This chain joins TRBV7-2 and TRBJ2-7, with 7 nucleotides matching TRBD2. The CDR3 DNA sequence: TGTGCCAGCAGGTCCTCCGGTAGGAGCGGGACCAGCTACGAGCAGTACTTC. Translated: CASRSSGRSGTSYEQYF.